This T cell receptor (beta chain) originates from a study of T cell responses to AZD1222 COVID-19 vaccine. As concerns this clone: The target antigen is unknown.

Findings and limits, study-wide: Along spike, vaccine-associated CD4 TCRs were found throughout, with dominance at 160-218 and 743-854.

CDR1 is GTSNPN and CDR2 is SVGIG in the germline V gene (reference sequence). The V gene lost 2 bases and the J gene lost 8 bases, with 18 bases spanning the gap. CDR3 length: 15 amino acids. Sequencing was performed with immunoSEQ multiplex PCR; in TCRdb, only in-frame clones are kept and a portion is missing. Among more than 110,000 clones listed, about 88% were seen once. The source of this sequence is an adult who received the AZD1222 COVID-19 vaccine. The material sequenced was peripheral blood, taken 28 days after the second AZD1222 dose. The V call is TRBV30, the J call TRBJ1-4; D perhaps matches TRBD1 (6 bases). CDR3 nucleotide sequence: TGTGCCTGGAGTCCAGACGCGGGGGGCAACGAAAAACTGTTTTTT. Encoded protein: CAWSPDAGGNEKLFF.